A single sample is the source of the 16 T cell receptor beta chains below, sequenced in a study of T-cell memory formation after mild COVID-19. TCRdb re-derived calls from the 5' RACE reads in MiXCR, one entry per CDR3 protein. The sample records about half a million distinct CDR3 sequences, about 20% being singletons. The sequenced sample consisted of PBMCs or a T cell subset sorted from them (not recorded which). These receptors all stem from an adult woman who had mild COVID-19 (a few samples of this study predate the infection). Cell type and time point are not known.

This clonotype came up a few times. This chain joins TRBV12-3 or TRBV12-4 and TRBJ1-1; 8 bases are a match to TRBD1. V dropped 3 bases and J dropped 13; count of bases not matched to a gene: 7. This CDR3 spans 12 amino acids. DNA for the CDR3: TGTGCCAGCAGTTTTATTGTACAGGGGGGTTTCTTT. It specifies CASSFIVQGGFF.

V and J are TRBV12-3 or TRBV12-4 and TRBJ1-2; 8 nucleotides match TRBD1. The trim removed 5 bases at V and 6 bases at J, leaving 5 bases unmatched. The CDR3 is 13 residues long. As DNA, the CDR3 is TGTGCCAGCAGTATGGACAGGGCACATGGCTACACCTTC. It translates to CASSMDRAHGYTF.

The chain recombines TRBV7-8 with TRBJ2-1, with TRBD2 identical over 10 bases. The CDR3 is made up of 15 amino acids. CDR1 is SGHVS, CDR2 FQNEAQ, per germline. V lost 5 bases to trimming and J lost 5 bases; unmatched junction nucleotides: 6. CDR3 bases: TGTGCCAGCAGCCCTGATAGCGGGAGGAACAATGAGCAGTTCTTC. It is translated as CASSPDSGRNNEQFF.

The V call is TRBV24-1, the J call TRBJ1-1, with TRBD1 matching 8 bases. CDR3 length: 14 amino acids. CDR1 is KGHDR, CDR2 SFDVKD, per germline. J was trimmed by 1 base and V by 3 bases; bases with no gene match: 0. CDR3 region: CATSDGTGNTEAFF. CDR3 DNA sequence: TGTGCCACCAGTGATGGGACAGGGAACACTGAAGCTTTCTTT.

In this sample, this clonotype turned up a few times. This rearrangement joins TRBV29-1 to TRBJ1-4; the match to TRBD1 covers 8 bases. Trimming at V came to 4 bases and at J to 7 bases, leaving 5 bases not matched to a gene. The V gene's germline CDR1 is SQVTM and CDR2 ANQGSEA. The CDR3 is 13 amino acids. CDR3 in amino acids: CSVGPDRAEKLFF. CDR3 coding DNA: TGCAGCGTTGGACCGGACAGGGCTGAAAAACTGTTTTTT.

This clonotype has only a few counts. The CDR3 nucleotides read TGTGCCAGCAGTTATCAGGCTCTCCCCAACACTGAAGCTTTCTTT. Translated, it gives CASSYQALPNTEAFF. V gene TRBV6-5 combines with J gene TRBJ1-1; D not resolved. Germline-derived CDR1 and CDR2 are MNHEY and SVGAGI. The CDR3 has 15 amino acids. V was cut by 3 bases and J by 2 bases, with 13 bases left in between.

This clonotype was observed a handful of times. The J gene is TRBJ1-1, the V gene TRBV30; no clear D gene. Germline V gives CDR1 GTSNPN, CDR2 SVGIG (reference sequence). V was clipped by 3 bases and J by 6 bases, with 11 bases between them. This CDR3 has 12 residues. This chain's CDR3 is CAWSIYRAEAFF. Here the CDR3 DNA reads TGTGCCTGGAGCATCTATAGGGCTGAAGCTTTCTTT.

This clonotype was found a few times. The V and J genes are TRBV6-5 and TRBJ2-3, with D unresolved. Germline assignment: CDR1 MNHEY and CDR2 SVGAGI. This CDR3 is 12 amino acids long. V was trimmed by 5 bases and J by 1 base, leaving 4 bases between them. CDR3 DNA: TGTGCCAGCAGTCATCGCACAGATACGCAGTATTTT. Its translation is CASSHRTDTQYF.

CDR3 region: CASGLSGGSLAKNIQYF. The CDR3 bases are TGCGCCAGCGGACTTAGCGGGGGTTCTCTAGCCAAAAACATTCAGTACTTC. The J gene is TRBJ2-4, the V gene TRBV23-1, with TRBD2 matching over 9 bases. TRBV23-1 is designated an ORF whose function remains uncertain. J gave up 0 bases and V 8 bases, and 11 bases lay outside the gene matches. This CDR3 comprises 17 residues.

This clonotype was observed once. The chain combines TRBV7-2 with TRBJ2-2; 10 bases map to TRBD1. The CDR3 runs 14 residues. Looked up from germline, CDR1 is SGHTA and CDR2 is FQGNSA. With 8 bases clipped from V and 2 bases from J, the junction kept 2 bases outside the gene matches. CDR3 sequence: CASGTGVNTGELFF. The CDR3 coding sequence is TGTGCCAGCGGGACAGGGGTCAACACCGGGGAGCTGTTTTTT.

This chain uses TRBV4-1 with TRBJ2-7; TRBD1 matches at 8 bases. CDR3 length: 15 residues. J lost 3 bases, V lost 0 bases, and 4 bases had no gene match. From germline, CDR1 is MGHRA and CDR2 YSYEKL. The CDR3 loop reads CASSQEPGGYYEQYF. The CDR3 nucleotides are TGCGCCAGCAGCCAAGAACCAGGGGGCTACTACGAGCAGTACTTC.

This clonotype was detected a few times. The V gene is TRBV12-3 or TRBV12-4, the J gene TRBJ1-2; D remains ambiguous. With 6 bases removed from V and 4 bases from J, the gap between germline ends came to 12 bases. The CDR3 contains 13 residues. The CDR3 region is CASSRDKTYGYTF. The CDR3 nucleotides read TGTGCCAGCAGCAGAGACAAGACCTATGGCTACACCTTC.

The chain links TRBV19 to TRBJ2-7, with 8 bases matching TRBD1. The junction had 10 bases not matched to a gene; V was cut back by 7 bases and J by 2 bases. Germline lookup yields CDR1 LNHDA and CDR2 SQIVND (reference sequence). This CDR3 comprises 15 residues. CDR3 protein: CASTITGQAPYEQYF. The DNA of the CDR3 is TGTGCCAGTACCATTACGGGACAGGCCCCCTACGAGCAGTACTTC.

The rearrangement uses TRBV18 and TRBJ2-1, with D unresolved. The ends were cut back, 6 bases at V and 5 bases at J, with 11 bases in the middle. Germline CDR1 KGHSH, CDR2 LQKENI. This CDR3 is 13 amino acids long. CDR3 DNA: TGTGCCAGCTCCCAAGGGATGGACAATGAGCAGTTCTTC. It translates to CASSQGMDNEQFF.

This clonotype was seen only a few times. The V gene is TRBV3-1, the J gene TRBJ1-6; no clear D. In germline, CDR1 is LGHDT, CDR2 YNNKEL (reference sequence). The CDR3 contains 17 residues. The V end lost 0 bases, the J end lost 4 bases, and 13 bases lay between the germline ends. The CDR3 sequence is CASSQDGQTVYNSPLHF. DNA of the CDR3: TGTGCCAGCAGCCAAGATGGGCAGACGGTTTATAATTCACCCCTCCACTTT.

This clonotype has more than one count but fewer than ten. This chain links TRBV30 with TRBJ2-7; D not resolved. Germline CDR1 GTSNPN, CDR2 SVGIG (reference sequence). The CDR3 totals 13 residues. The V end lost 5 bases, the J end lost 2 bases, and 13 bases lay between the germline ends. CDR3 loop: CAWGRDATYEQYF. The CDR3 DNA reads TGTGCCTGGGGTAGAGACGCGACCTACGAGCAGTACTTC.